Described below is a single T cell receptor (beta chain) sequence and its context. Its antigen is unknown. A multiplex PCR was run with 60 Vbeta primers and 13 Jbeta primers. The assay was immunoSEQ multiplex PCR, and TCRdb's table has in-frame clones only and misses some. The sample lists around 140,000 clones, approximately 87% occurring once. The record originates from a study of cytomegalovirus exposure and HLA in healthy donors. The donors, nominally healthy at sampling, likely had unrecorded immune exposures. The CDR3 extends over 15 amino acids. The germline V gene encodes CDR1 GTSNPN and CDR2 SVGIG (reference sequence). V was pared by 7 bases and J by 6 bases, with 13 bases of the junction left unmatched. Study conclusions and caveats: Among the most significant clusters, several appeared linked to common viral pathogens in a later analysis.

The clonotype originates from a man aged 35 to 55 in good health and CMV-seronegative. The sequencing sample was made of PBMCs. The rearrangement uses TRBV30 and TRBJ2-2, with 8 bases that match TRBD2. The CDR3: CASPTGTRVPGELFF. CDR3 DNA: TGTGCCTCGCCTACCGGGACTAGGGTGCCCGGGGAGCTGTTTTTT.